These 5 T cell receptor beta chains came from one sample sequenced in a study of CD8 T cells in ankylosing spondylitis. TCRdb itself ran the 5' RACE reads through MiXCR, one entry per CDR3 protein. The sample has some 300,000 distinct CDR3 sequences; less than 25% are singletons. Sample: blood, either unsorted or a sorted T cell fraction (not recorded which). The receptors here all came from a female donor with ankylosing spondylitis or in good health (not recorded which).

With regard to this clonotype: A read error is likely, as this CDR3 ends without the conserved phenylalanine or tryptophan. The rearrangement uses TRBV9 and TRBJ2-3, with TRBD2 matching over 8 bases. CDR1 is SGDLS and CDR2 is YYNGEE in the germline V gene. The CDR3 totals 14 residues. The V and J ends lost 4 bases and 2 bases, in that order; junction bases with no gene match: 3. Here the CDR3 reads CASSLGLATDTQYL. DNA of the CDR3: TGTGCCAGCAGCCTTGGACTAGCCACAGATACGCAGTATTTA.

V gene TRBV5-6 combines with J gene TRBJ1-4; D perhaps matches TRBD1 (6 bases). This CDR3 is built from 15 residues. In germline, CDR1 is SGHDT, CDR2 YYEEEE. V was clipped by 1 base and J by 3 bases, with 10 bases between them. The DNA for the CDR3 is TGTGCCAGCAGCTTGCAGGACAGACCTAATGAAAAACTGTTTTTT. Protein product: CASSLQDRPNEKLFF.

The chain links TRBV18 to TRBJ1-1; no definite D call. The CDR3 spans 14 residues. The ends were cut back, 2 bases at V and 0 bases at J, with 7 bases in the middle. Germline CDR1 KGHSH, CDR2 LQKENI. CDR3 sequence: CASSPAGLNTEAFF. Written as DNA, the CDR3 is TGTGCCAGCTCACCAGCCGGACTGAACACTGAAGCTTTCTTT.

The chain couples TRBV6-1 to TRBJ2-2, with a tentative D call TRBD2 (6 bases). The CDR3 contains 15 residues. Trimming left V 7 bases short and J 4 bases short, with 16 bases between. The germline CDR1 and CDR2 sequences are MNHNS and SASEGT. As DNA, the CDR3 is TGTGCCAGCACCACCGGGACTGGGCTCACCGGGGAGCTGTTTTTT. Translating it yields CASTTGTGLTGELFF.

V gene TRBV20-1 combines with J gene TRBJ2-1; a weak D match, TRBD2 (6 bases). Germline V lookup: CDR1 DFQATT, CDR2 SNEGSKA (reference sequence). V was pared by 4 bases and J by 0 bases, with 19 bases between. The CDR3 has 17 amino acids. The CDR3 sequence: CSAKGGSGPSSYNEQFF. In nucleotides, the CDR3 is TGCAGTGCTAAGGGTGGTAGCGGACCGAGCTCCTACAATGAGCAGTTCTTC.